A selection of T cell receptor beta chains follows, all from one sample in a study of blood T cell repertoires in COVID-19. Clones were read by immunoSEQ multiplex PCR, and TCRdb kept only the in-frame ones, dropping some. The sample shows approximately 70,000 clones, approximately 89% of them seen only once. Sample: peripheral blood. These receptor sequences come from a woman aged 60-75 years with acute or convalescent COVID-19. Each CDR3 is given without its conserved first and last residue. A D gene is named only where the DNA matches it firmly.

j_call,v_call,d_call,cdr3_aa
TRBJ2-5,TRBV18,NA,ASSLSQGGGGETQY
TRBJ2-7,TRBV14,NA,ASSRGQGRYGEQY
TRBJ2-7,TRBV3-1/TRBV3-2,NA,ASSPWASDGEQY
TRBJ1-2,TRBV7-9,NA,ASSKVPGQNYGYT
TRBJ1-1,TRBV13,TRBD1,ASSPGQGRSTEAF
TRBJ1-1,TRBV5-1,TRBD1,ASSSGQENTEAF
TRBJ1-2,TRBV30,NA,AWSVSGIGYT
TRBJ1-2,TRBV7-2,TRBD1,ASSLSTSFRRLGGGYT
TRBJ2-1,TRBV21-1,NA,ASSCESSPSYNEQF
TRBJ2-7,TRBV28,NA,ASSRPSTNEQY
TRBJ1-5,TRBV3-1/TRBV3-2,NA,ASSQGGGEVGNQPQH
TRBJ2-7,TRBV6-5,TRBD1,ASSSGGSYEQY
TRBJ2-3,TRBV7-6,NA,ASSLGTAAGAQY
TRBJ2-3,TRBV19,NA,ASSNRRSVTDTQY
TRBJ2-3,TRBV27,NA,ASSLERATDTQY
TRBJ1-3,TRBV7-9,TRBD1,ASSPKDRAIGNTIY
TRBJ2-1,TRBV7-9,TRBD2,ASSLRGDNEQF
TRBJ2-7,TRBV10-2,TRBD2,ASSDPGSGSSSYEQY
TRBJ1-2,TRBV19,TRBD1,ASSEGGSNGYT
TRBJ2-5,TRBV4-1,NA,ASSQSDRLGTQY
TRBJ2-3,TRBV4-2,TRBD2,ASSQASGGDTDTQY
TRBJ1-2,TRBV6-5,TRBD1,ASSYSGQGARGYT
TRBJ2-5,TRBV7-2,TRBD2,ASSLGALAGGRQETQY
TRBJ2-5,TRBV5-1,TRBD1,ASRGTGEETQY
TRBJ2-5,TRBV5-6,TRBD1,ASSLGDRDWETQY
TRBJ1-2,TRBV2,TRBD1,ASKREQGGYT
TRBJ1-1,TRBV18,TRBD1,ASSPPGQNMNTEAF
TRBJ2-3,TRBV30,NA,AWSREGVQY
TRBJ2-3,TRBV5-1,NA,ASSSLGAPDTQY
TRBJ2-5,TRBV14,NA,ASSRLRETQY
TRBJ2-3,TRBV24-1,NA,ATSENYGGLVY
TRBJ1-5,TRBV12-3/TRBV12-4,NA,ASSLKEGQPQH
TRBJ2-5,TRBV12-3/TRBV12-4,NA,ASSFGPGETQY
TRBJ1-5,TRBV28,TRBD1,ASAGQGFHQPQH
TRBJ1-1,TRBV10-2,TRBD1,ASSATGDNTEAF
TRBJ2-7,TRBV7-2,NA,ASSRGGAYEQY
TRBJ2-2,TRBV19,NA,ASAGFTGELF
TRBJ1-2,TRBV15,NA,ATSRDWTARGYT
TRBJ2-1,TRBV7-3,TRBD2,ASSPGTRSNEQF
TRBJ2-1,TRBV10-3,TRBD2,AISEGTSGGRPTYNEQF
TRBJ1-2,TRBV12-3/TRBV12-4,NA,ASSLPGAYGYT
TRBJ1-3,TRBV15,NA,ATSRGRRNTIY
TRBJ1-1,TRBV3-1/TRBV3-2,NA,ASSSWEGREAF
TRBJ1-4,TRBV6-5,TRBD1,ASSKTGSNEKLF
TRBJ2-2,TRBV6-5,TRBD1,ASGRRGGAGELF
TRBJ2-3,TRBV2,TRBD2,ASRPGTSANTDTQY
TRBJ2-3,TRBV5-1,TRBD1,ASSLDRGGGRTDTQY
TRBJ2-1,TRBV3-1/TRBV3-2,TRBD1,ASRKQGANEQF
TRBJ2-1,TRBV18,TRBD2,ASSELAGDYNEQF
TRBJ2-2,TRBV11-2,TRBD2,ASRRLASNTGELF
TRBJ1-1,TRBV6-5,NA,ASSYAATTF
TRBJ2-2,TRBV7-6,NA,ASSIRGGGTGELF